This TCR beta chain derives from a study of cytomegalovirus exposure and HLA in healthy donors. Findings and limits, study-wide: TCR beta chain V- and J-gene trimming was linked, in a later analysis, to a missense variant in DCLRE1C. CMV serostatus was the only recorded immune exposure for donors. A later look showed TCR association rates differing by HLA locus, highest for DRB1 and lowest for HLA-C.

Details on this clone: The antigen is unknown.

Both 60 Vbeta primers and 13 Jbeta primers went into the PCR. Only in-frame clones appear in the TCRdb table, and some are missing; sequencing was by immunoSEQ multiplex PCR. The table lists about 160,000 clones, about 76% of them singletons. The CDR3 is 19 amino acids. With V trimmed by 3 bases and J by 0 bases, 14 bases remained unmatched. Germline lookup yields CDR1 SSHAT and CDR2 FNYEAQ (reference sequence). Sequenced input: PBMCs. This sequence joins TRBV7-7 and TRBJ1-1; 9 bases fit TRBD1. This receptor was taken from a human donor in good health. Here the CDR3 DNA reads TGTGCCAGCAGCTTCGGGACAGGGTGTTCGGGAATTCTGAACACTGAAGCTTTCTTT. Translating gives CASSFGTGCSGILNTEAFF. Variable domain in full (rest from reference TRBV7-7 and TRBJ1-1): GAGVSQSPRYKVTKRGQDVTLRCDPISSHATLYWYQQALGQGPEFLTYFNYEAQPDKSGLPSDRFSAERPEGSISTLTIQRTEQRDSAMYRCASSFGTGCSGILNTEAFFGQGTRLTVV.